These 15 T cell receptor beta chains originate from one sample sequenced in a study of PD-L1 blockade in urothelial cancer (dated by TCRdb to the late 2010s). The time point label on this specimen signifies: pretreatment peripheral blood. Libraries were built with the immunoSEQ multiplex PCR assay. Entries here come from immuneACCESS through TCRdb and include only in-frame sequences with V and J called. Some clones fail to appear in such tables; in the studies checked, an unresolved V gene covers under half of the shortfall, and the cause of the remainder is unknown. In this sample the table shows about 50,000 clones, less than 85% of which occur a single time. The top ten clones comprise about 10% of the sample. Sequences were derived from PBMCs, sampled around atezolizumab (anti-PD-L1) treatment. The receptor source for this set is a man aged 65-85 years with urothelial cancer.

The rearrangement uses TRBV7-9 and TRBJ2-5; D is ambiguous. The CDR3 is 13 residues long. Germline loops: CDR1 SEHNR, CDR2 FQNEAQ (reference sequence). Between the trimmed V and J ends, which lost 1 base and 1 base, there was a span of 4 bases. The DNA for the CDR3 is TGTGCCAGCAGCTTAGACAGCCAAGAGACCCAGTACTTC. Translation gives CASSLDSQETQYF.

Here the CDR3 reads CASSLGTTNEKLFF. CDR3 in DNA: TGTGCCAGCAGCTTAGGTACAACTAATGAAAAACTGTTTTTT. This chain joins TRBV7-9 and TRBJ1-4; D call uncertain. The CDR3 extends over 14 amino acids. V lost 1 base and J lost 0, with 3 bases in between. Germline V gives CDR1 SEHNR, CDR2 FQNEAQ (reference sequence). Full variable domain (outside the CDR3, taken from reference TRBV7-9 and TRBJ1-4): DTGVSQNPRHKITKRGQNVTFRCDPISEHNRLYWYRQTLGQGPEFLTYFQNEAQLEKSRLLSDRFSAERPKGSFSTLEIQRTEQGDSAMYLCASSLGTTNEKLFFGSGTQLSVL.

This clone was picked up a small number of times. Other DNA sequences in the same sample also yield this CDR3. The chain joins TRBV25-1 to TRBJ1-2, with 7 bases identical to TRBD1. The CDR3 is made up of 12 amino acids. V lost 2 bases, J lost 8 bases, and 2 bases stayed unmatched. CDR1 and CDR2 (germline): MGHDK, SYGVNS. The CDR3 bases are TGTGCCAGCAGTGAAGGAGGGGGCGGCTACACCTTC. It specifies CASSEGGGGYTF.

The rearrangement joins TRBV5-4 to TRBJ2-3; TRBD2 agrees at 16 bases. With V trimmed by 4 bases and J by 2 bases, 7 bases remained unmatched. The CDR3 runs to 18 residues. Germline V gives CDR1 SGHNT, CDR2 YYREEE (reference sequence). In DNA form, the CDR3 reads TGTGCCAGCAGCCCGGGACTAGCGGGAGGGCCGACCACAGATACGCAGTATTTT. As protein: CASSPGLAGGPTTDTQYF. The full variable domain, completed using reference TRBV5-4 and TRBJ2-3, is ETGVTQSPTHLIKTRGQQVTLRCSSQSGHNTVSWYQQALGQGPQFIFQYYREEENGRGNFPPRFSGLQFPNYSSELNVNALELDDSALYLCASSPGLAGGPTTDTQYFGPGTRLTVL.

The chain links TRBV19 to TRBJ2-7; 7 positions match TRBD2. Germline trimming cut 5 bases from V and 3 bases from J; bases unmatched to any gene: 10. The CDR3 runs to 15 residues. Germline V gene data show CDR1 as LNHDA and CDR2 as SQIVND (reference sequence). The CDR3 loop is CASSGYERGIYEQYF. CDR3 in DNA: TGTGCCAGTAGTGGTTACGAGCGGGGTATCTACGAGCAGTACTTC.

This sequence joins TRBV7-2 and TRBJ2-3; 12 bases match TRBD2. This CDR3 spans 14 amino acids. Germline CDR1 is SGHTA and CDR2 is FQGNSA. Trimming at V came to 8 bases and at J to 0 bases, leaving 0 bases not matched to a gene. In DNA, the CDR3 is TGTGCCAGCCTAGCGGGAGGGAGCACAGATACGCAGTATTTT. The encoded protein is CASLAGGSTDTQYF.

The chain employs TRBV6-1 and TRBJ1-1; D remains unclear. Trimming took 5 bases from V and 1 from J, leaving 11 bases between them. The CDR3 spans 14 residues. The V gene's germline CDR1 is MNHNS and CDR2 SASEGT. CDR3 coding DNA: TGTGCCAGCAGTTTACTGCTGTCGAACACTGAAGCTTTCTTT. Translation: CASSLLLSNTEAFF.

The CDR3 region is CASSLGAGAMKTTQETQYF. CDR3 sequence (DNA): TGTGCCAGTAGCCTCGGGGCGGGAGCCATGAAAACCACCCAAGAGACCCAGTACTTC. The chain is built from TRBV19 and TRBJ2-5, with TRBD2 matching 7 bases. CDR1 LNHDA and CDR2 SQIVND come from the germline V gene (reference sequence). The CDR3 runs 19 residues. J lost 1 base, V lost 6 bases, and 20 bases had no gene match.

This clone was seen once. This rearrangement joins TRBV30 to TRBJ2-5, with D perhaps TRBD2 (6 bases). The CDR3 is 13 amino acids. Germline assignment: CDR1 GTSNPN and CDR2 SVGIG (reference sequence). V was trimmed by 3 bases and J by 1 base, leaving 9 bases between them. The CDR3 loop reads CAWSRGTQETQYF. The DNA of the CDR3 is TGTGCCTGGAGCCGGGGGACCCAAGAGACCCAGTACTTC.

This clone was seen only a few times. The same CDR3 also results from other DNA sequences found in this sample. The V gene is TRBV18, the J gene TRBJ1-2, with TRBD1 matching over 9 bases. Germline V gives CDR1 KGHSH, CDR2 LQKENI. This CDR3 comprises 14 residues. V gave up 3 bases and J gave up 2 bases; unmatched junction bases: 1. The CDR3 region has the DNA TGTGCCAGCTCACCGGACAGGGGCAACTATGGCTACACCTTC. Encoded protein: CASSPDRGNYGYTF.

This chain joins TRBV5-1 and TRBJ2-1; 7 bases align to TRBD2. Germline CDR1 reads SGHRS; CDR2 reads YFSETQ. This CDR3 is built from 14 residues. J was trimmed by 9 bases and V by 3 bases; bases with no gene match: 9. In nucleotides, the CDR3 is TGCGCCAGCAGCTGGGCCGGGGGGAACGGTGAGCAGTTCTTC. Its protein is CASSWAGGNGEQFF. The variable domain in full, completed from reference TRBV5-1 and TRBJ2-1, reads KAGVTQTPRYLIKTRGQQVTLSCSPISGHRSVSWYQQTPGQGLQFLFEYFSETQRNKGNFPGRFSGRQFSNSRSEMNVSTLELGDSALYLCASSWAGGNGEQFFGPGTRLTVL.

In this sample, this clone turned up once. This chain uses TRBV10-1 with TRBJ2-1; 8 nucleotides agree with TRBD1. V was clipped by 3 bases and J by 6 bases; unmatched bases: 7. The CDR3 runs to 15 residues. CDR1 is WNHNN and CDR2 is SYGVQD in the germline V gene (reference sequence). The CDR3 bases are TGCGCCAGCAGTGACTCAGGGGGCGATGTCAATGAGCAGTTCTTC. Amino acid sequence: CASSDSGGDVNEQFF.

The chain uses TRBV19 and TRBJ1-1; TRBD1 is a possible D gene (6 bases). Germline V lookup: CDR1 LNHDA, CDR2 SQIVND (reference sequence). V gave up 1 base and J gave up 5 bases, with 11 bases separating them. The CDR3 spans 14 residues. The CDR3, as DNA: TGTGCCAGTAGTATAGGGCAGGGGCGGACTGAAGCTTTCTTT. The encoded protein is CASSIGQGRTEAFF.

This chain joins TRBV18 and TRBJ2-1, with TRBD1 as a possible D gene (6 bases). CDR1 KGHSH and CDR2 LQKENI come from the germline V gene. The length of the CDR3 is 16 residues. V lost 3 bases to trimming and J lost 5 bases, with 17 bases between them. The chain's CDR3 is CASSPVLGQGNNEQFF. In DNA, the CDR3 is TGTGCCAGCTCACCGGTACTAGGGCAGGGGAACAATGAGCAGTTCTTC.

Only one count was recorded for this clone. The chain uses TRBV6-5 and TRBJ2-7; possible D gene TRBD2, 6 bases. V was shortened by 0 bases and J by 3 bases, with 12 bases between the two germline ends. The CDR3 runs to 15 residues. In germline, CDR1 is MNHEY, CDR2 SVGAGI. The CDR3 sequence: CASSYSGTGLYEQYF. DNA of the CDR3: TGTGCCAGCAGTTACTCTGGGACTGGCCTCTACGAGCAGTACTTC.